The present TCR beta chain was sequenced within a study of T cell responses to AZD1222 COVID-19 vaccine. TCRdb keeps only in-frame clones here, not all; method: immunoSEQ multiplex PCR. The sample yields fewer than 65,000 clones, roughly 80% seen once. Germline V gives CDR1 LNHDA, CDR2 SQIVND (reference sequence). The CDR3 spans 14 residues. The V end was cut by 5 bases, the J end by 4 bases, with 11 bases between. This clonotype originated in an adult in good health. The chain uses TRBV19 and TRBJ2-2; D is undetermined. Sequenced material: peripheral blood, taken on day 0 of AZD1222 vaccination. CDR3 amino acids: CASSDIPVTGELFF. CDR3 in DNA: TGTGCCAGTAGTGACATACCCGTCACCGGGGAGCTGTTTTTT.